One TCR beta chain is described in this entry. This record comes from a study of blood T cell repertoires in COVID-19. V gave up 2 bases and J gave up 8 bases, with 9 bases separating them. The CDR3 sequence is 12 residues long. From germline, CDR1 is SEHNR and CDR2 FQNEAQ (reference sequence). Assay used: immunoSEQ multiplex PCR; TCRdb lists only in-frame clones, some missing. The repertoire includes fewer than 250,000 clones, around 92% of them detected once, and 6.5% to 9.5% sits in the top ten. The chain has TRBV7-9 and TRBJ1-2; D is unclear. The material sequenced was PBMCs or T cells enriched from blood (not recorded which). This clonotype was sampled from a young woman who had recovered from COVID-19. CDR3 amino acids: CASSLNGFGYTF. CDR3 DNA sequence: TGTGCCAGCAGCTTAAACGGTTTCGGCTACACCTTC.